This T cell receptor beta chain was sequenced during a study of PD-L1 blockade in urothelial cancer. Across the study: Male patients with bladder-origin urothelial cancer numbered about nine tenths of the roughly 30.

CDR1 is SGHVS and CDR2 is FNYEAQ in the germline V gene. The V end lost 6 bases, the J end lost 1 base, and 18 bases lay between the germline ends. This CDR3 spans 17 amino acids. The time point is: pretreatment peripheral blood. Overall study findings and caveats: Better progression-free and overall survival followed lower pretreatment blood clonality. In blood at 3 weeks, tumor-associated clones expanded more among patients with durable benefit.

Remarks on this clone: The antigen is not known.

The protocol was immunoSEQ multiplex PCR, while the TCRdb copy is restricted to in-frame clones and leaves out a portion. The table shows over 65,000 clones, with 75% to 90% occurring only once. The specimen was PBMCs, collected around atezolizumab (anti-PD-L1) treatment. This sequence originates from a man in his sixties or seventies with urothelial cancer. This sequence joins TRBV7-6 and TRBJ2-2, with D perhaps matching TRBD1 (7 bases). The CDR3 bases are TGTGCCAGCAGTTACAGGGGTGGTAGCGGGAACACCGGGGAGCTGTTTTTT. Translated: CASSYRGGSGNTGELFF.